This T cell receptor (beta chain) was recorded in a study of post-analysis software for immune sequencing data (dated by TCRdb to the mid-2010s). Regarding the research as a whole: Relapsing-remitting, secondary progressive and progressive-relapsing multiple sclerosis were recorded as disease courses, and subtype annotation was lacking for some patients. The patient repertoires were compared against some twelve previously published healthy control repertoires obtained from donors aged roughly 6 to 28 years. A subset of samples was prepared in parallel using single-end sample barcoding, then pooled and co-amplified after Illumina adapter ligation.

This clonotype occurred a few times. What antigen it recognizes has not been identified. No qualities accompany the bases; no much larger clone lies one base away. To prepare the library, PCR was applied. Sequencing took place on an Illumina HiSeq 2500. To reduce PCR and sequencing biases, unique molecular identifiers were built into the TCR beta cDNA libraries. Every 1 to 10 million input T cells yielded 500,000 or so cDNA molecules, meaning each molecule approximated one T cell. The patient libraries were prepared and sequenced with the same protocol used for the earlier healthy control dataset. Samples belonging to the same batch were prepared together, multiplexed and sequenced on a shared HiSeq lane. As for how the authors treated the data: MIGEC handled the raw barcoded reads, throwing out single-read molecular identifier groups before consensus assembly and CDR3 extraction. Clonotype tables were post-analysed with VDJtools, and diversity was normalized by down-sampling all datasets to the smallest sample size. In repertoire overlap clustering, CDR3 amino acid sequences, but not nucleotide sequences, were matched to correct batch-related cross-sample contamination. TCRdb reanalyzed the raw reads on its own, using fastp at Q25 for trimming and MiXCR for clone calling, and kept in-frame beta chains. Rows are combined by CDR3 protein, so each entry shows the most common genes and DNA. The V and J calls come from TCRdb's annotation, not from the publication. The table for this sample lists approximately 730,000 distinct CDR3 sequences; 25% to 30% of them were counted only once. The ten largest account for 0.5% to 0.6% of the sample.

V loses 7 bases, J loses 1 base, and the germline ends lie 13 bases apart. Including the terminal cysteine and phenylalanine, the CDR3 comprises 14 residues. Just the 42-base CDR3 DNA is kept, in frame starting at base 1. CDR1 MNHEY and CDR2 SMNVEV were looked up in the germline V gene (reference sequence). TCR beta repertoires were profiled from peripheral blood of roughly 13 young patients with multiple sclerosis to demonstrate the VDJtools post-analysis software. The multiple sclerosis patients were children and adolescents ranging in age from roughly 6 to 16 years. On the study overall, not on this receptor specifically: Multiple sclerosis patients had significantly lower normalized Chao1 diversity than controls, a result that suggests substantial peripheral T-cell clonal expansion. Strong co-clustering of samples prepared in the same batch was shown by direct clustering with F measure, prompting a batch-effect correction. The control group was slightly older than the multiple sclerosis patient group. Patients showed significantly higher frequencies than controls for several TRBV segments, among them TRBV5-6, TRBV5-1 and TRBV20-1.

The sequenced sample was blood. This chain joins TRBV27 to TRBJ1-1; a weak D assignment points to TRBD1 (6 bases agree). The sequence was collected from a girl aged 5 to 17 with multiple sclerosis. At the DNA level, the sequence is TGTGCCAGCACCCTGAGGGGGAGGAACACTGAAGCTTTCTTT. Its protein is CASTLRGRNTEAFF.